This T cell receptor (beta chain) was captured by sequencing in a study of early T cells in non-severe SARS-CoV-2 infection. Study as a whole: The input, bulk RNA from unsorted whole blood, was sequenced, and chains were unpaired. Study-level points and caveats: Using VDJdb, the matching emphasized anti-spike CD8 responses while missing private and CD4 specificities.

V was trimmed by 5 bases and J by 0 bases, leaving 15 bases between them. This CDR3 contains 17 residues. CDR1 is SGHRS, CDR2 YFSETQ, per germline. In this sample, this clonotype turned up many times. What it binds is unknown. Researchers attached unique molecular identifiers to individual cDNA molecules. MiXCR was run by TCRdb on the 5' RACE reads, yielding one entry per CDR3 protein. The sample yields over 45,000 distinct CDR3 sequences, approximately 10% seen once. V and J are TRBV5-1 and TRBJ2-6; D may be TRBD2 (6 bases). This TCR came from an adult who was a healthcare worker with PCR-confirmed SARS-CoV-2 infection or an uninfected control (not recorded which). Input material: whole blood. This CDR3 is CASSPADGSSGANVLTF. The CDR3 nucleotides read TGCGCCAGCAGTCCCGCAGACGGGAGCTCTGGGGCCAACGTCCTGACTTTC.